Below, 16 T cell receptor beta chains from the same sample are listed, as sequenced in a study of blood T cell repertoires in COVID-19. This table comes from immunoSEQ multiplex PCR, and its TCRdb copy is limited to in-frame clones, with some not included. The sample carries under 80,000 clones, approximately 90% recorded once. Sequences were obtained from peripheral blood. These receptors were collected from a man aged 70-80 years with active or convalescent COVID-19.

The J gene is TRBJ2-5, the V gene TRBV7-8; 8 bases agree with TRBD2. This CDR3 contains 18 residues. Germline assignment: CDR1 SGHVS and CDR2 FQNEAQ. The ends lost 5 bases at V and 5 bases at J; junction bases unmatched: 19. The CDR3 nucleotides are TGTGCCAGCAGCACCTATGCCACCATCGGGACTAGGGGGGAGACCCAGTACTTC. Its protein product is CASSTYATIGTRGETQYF. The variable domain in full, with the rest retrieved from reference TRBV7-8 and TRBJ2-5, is GAGVSQSPRYKVAKRGQDVALRCDPISGHVSLFWYQQALGQGPEFLTYFQNEAQLDKSGLPSDRFFAERPEGSVSTLKIQRTQQEDSAVYLCASSTYATIGTRGETQYFGPGTRLLVL.

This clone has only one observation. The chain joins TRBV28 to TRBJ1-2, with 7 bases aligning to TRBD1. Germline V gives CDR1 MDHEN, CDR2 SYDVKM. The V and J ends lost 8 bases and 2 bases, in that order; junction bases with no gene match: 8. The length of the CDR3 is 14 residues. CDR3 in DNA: TGTGCCAGCGGAGGGACAGCGTCGAACTATGGCTACACCTTC. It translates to CASGGTASNYGYTF.

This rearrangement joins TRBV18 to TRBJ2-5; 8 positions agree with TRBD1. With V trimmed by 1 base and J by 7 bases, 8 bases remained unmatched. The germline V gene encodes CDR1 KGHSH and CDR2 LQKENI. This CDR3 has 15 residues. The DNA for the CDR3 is TGTGCCAGCTCACCACAGGACAGGGTTGGTGGGACCCAGTACTTC. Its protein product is CASSPQDRVGGTQYF.

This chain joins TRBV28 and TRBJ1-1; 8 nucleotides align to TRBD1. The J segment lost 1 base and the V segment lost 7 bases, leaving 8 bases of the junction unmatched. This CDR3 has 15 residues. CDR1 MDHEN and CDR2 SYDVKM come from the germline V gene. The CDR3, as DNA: TGTGCCAGCACTCGATCCGGGACAGGGAACACTGAAGCTTTCTTT. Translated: CASTRSGTGNTEAFF.

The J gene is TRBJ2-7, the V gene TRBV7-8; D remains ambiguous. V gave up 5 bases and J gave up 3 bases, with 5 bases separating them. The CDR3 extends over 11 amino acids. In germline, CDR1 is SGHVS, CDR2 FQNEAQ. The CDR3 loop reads CASSLRYEQYF. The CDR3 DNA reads TGTGCCAGCAGCCTCCGCTACGAGCAGTACTTC.

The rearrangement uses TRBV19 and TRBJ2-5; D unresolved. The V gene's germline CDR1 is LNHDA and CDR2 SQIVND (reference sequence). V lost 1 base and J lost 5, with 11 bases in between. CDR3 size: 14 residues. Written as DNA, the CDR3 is TGTGCCAGTAGTATAGGAAGCCTTCGGGAGACCCAGTACTTC. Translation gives CASSIGSLRETQYF.

For the CDR3, the DNA is TGTGCCATCAGTGAGGGGAGGACAGCCAAAAACATTCAGTACTTC. Encoded protein: CAISEGRTAKNIQYF. This chain joins TRBV10-3 and TRBJ2-4; D perhaps matches TRBD2 (6 bases). Germline assignment: CDR1 ENHRY and CDR2 SYGVKD. CDR3 size: 15 residues. The V end was cut by 2 bases, the J end by 0 bases, with 8 bases between.

CDR3 loop: CASRPGQGASYEQYF. CDR3 bases: TGTGCCAGCAGACCAGGACAGGGCGCCTCCTACGAGCAGTACTTC. This chain links TRBV11-2 with TRBJ2-7, with TRBD1 identical over 8 bases. The CDR3 consists of 15 residues. CDR1 is SGHAT, CDR2 FQNNGV, per germline. With V trimmed by 6 bases and J by 0 bases, 7 bases remained unmatched.

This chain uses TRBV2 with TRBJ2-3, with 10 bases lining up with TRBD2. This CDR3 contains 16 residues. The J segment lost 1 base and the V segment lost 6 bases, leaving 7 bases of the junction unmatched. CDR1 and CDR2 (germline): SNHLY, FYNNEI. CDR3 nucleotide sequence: TGTGCCAGCAGCCTCTCTAGCGGGAGTGGCACAGATACGCAGTATTTT. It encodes CASSLSSGSGTDTQYF. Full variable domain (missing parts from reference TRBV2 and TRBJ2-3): EPEVTQTPSHQVTQMGQEVILRCVPISNHLYFYWYRQILGQKVEFLVSFYNNEISEKSEIFDDQFSVERPDGSNFTLKIRSTKLEDSAMYFCASSLSSGSGTDTQYFGPGTRLTVL.

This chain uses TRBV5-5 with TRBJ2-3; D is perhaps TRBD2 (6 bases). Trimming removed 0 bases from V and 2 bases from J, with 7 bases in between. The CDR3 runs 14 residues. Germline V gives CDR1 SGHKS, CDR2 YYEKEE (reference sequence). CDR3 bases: TGTGCCAGCAGCTTGGTGGGACTCACAGATACGCAGTATTTT. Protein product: CASSLVGLTDTQYF.

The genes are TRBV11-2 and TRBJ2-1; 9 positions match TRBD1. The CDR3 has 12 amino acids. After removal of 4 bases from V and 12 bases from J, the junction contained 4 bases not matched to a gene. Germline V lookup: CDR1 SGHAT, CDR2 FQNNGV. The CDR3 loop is CASSSGQGRQFF. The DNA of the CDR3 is TGTGCCAGCAGCTCCGGACAGGGGAGGCAGTTCTTC. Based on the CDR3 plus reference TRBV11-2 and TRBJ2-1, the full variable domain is EAGVAQSPRYKIIEKRQSVAFWCNPISGHATLYWYQQILGQGPKLLIQFQNNGVVDDSQLPKDRFSAERLKGVDSTLKIQPAKLEDSAVYLCASSSGQGRQFFGPGTRLTVL.

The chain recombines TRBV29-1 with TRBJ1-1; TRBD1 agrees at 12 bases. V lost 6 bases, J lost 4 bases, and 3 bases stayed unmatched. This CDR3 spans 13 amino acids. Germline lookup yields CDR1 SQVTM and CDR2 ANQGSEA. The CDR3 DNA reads TGCAGCGTGGGGGACAGGGGGCTCACTGAAGCTTTCTTT. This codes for CSVGDRGLTEAFF.

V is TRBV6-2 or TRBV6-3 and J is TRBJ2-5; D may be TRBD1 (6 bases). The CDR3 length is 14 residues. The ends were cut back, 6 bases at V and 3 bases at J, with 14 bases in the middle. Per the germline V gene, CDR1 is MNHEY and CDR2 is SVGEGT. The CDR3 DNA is TGTGCCAGCAGCTTTCGAGGGGGAGAAGAGACCCAGTACTTC. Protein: CASSFRGGEETQYF.

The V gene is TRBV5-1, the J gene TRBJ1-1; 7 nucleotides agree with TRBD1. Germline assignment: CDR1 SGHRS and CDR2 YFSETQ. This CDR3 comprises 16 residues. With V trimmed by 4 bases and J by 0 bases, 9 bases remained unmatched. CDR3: CASSRRQGSLNTEAFF. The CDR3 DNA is TGCGCCAGCAGCCGGAGACAGGGATCATTGAACACTGAAGCTTTCTTT.

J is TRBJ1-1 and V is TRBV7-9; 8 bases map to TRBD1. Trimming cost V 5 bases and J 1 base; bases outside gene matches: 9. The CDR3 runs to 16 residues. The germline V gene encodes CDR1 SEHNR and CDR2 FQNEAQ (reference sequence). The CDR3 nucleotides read TGTGCCAGCAGCGCCCGACAGGGGCGAAGGAACACTGAAGCTTTCTTT. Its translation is CASSARQGRRNTEAFF.

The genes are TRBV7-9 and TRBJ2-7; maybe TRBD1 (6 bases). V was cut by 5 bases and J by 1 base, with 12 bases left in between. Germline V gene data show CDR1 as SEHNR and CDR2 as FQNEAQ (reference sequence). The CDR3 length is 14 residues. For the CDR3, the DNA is TGTGCCAGCAGCCGTCGGGACAAGTCCTACGAGCAGTACTTC. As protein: CASSRRDKSYEQYF.